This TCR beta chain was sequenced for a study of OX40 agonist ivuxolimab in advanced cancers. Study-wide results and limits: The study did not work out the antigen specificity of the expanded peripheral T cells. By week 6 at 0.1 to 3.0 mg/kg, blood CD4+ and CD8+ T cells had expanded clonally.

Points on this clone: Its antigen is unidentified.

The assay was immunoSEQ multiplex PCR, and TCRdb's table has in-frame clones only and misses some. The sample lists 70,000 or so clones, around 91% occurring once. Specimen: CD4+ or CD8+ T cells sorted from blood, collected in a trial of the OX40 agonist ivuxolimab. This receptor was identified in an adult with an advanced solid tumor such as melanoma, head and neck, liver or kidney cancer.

This CDR3 reads CASSHLTGKNTGELFF. The CDR3 region has the DNA TGTGCCAGCAGTCACCTGACAGGAAAGAACACCGGGGAGCTGTTTTTT. This chain links TRBV11-2 with TRBJ2-2; TRBD1 is a possible D gene (6 bases). The V end was cut by 6 bases, the J end by 1 base, with 15 bases between. The CDR3 totals 16 residues. Germline assignment: CDR1 SGHAT and CDR2 FQNNGV.